This T cell receptor beta chain came from a study of T cell repertoires in cytomegalovirus infection. The wider study: In the study, CMV epitopes included recently identified HLA-C-restricted and well-studied HLA-B-restricted ones. From public TCR beta signatures came an indication of both CMV infection and matching HLA type. General study findings and limits: Summed public TCR beta family frequency identified CMV carriers bearing the relevant HLA. HLA-C-restricted, CMV-specific TCR beta clonotypes were dominant ex vivo.

The CDR3 totals 14 residues. The V gene's germline CDR1 is SEHNR and CDR2 FQNEAQ (reference sequence). Deletions cut 5 bases from V and 2 bases from J, with 12 bases between. MiXCR, applied by TCRdb to the reads, yields one record per CDR3 protein. The data contain about 770,000 distinct CDR3 sequences, 25% to 35% of them seen just once; the ten biggest clones take up around 13%. This clonotype was found a few times. The antigen remains unidentified. This chain joins TRBV7-9 and TRBJ2-5; a possible D gene is TRBD2 (6 bases). This receptor was taken from a human donor in good health (CMV status not recorded). Some clones in this sample may be carry-over from other donors' samples. Source: cultured CD8+ T cells from PBMCs, taken from culture after CMV antigen stimulation. CDR3 DNA sequence: TGTGCCAGCAGCCCCGCGGGGACTCAAGAGACCCAGTACTTC. Residues: CASSPAGTQETQYF.